The 10 T cell receptor beta chains below all came from one sample that was sequenced in a study of T cell changes during pregnancy in multiple sclerosis. Generated by immunoSEQ multiplex PCR, the TCRdb table keeps only in-frame clones and is missing some. This table holds about 56,000 clones, 92% found once. This sample comprised CD4+ T cells from peripheral blood mononuclear cells, obtained in the third trimester of pregnancy. The receptor source for this set is a female donor with multiple sclerosis, enrolled in a pregnancy study.

V is TRBV14 and J is TRBJ2-3; D possibly corresponds to TRBD1 (6 bases). The germline V and J ends were trimmed by 2 bases and 4 bases, with 25 bases remaining between them. The CDR3 has 19 amino acids. Germline CDR1 is SGHDN and CDR2 is FVKESK. This chain's CDR3 is CASSQKSRLWDIVPDTQYF. The CDR3 DNA follows: TGTGCCAGCAGCCAAAAGTCCCGTCTGTGGGACATTGTCCCAGATACGCAGTATTTT.

The genes are TRBV19 and TRBJ2-6; 9 nucleotides match TRBD1. There are 17 residues in the CDR3. Looked up from germline, CDR1 is LNHDA and CDR2 is SQIVND (reference sequence). The V gene end was trimmed by 6 bases and the J gene end by 2 bases; junction bases not matched to a gene: 8. In DNA, the CDR3 is TGTGCCAGTAGCCATACCGGGACAGGGACTGGGGCCAACGTCCTGACTTTC. It codes for CASSHTGTGTGANVLTF.

This chain joins TRBV19 and TRBJ1-2; D is unresolved. This CDR3 has 14 residues. Germline values: CDR1 LNHDA, CDR2 SQIVND (reference sequence). Trimming took off 3 bases at V and 8 bases at J, with 16 bases between the two ends. CDR3 loop: CASSIGSLSGGYTF. The CDR3 nucleotides read TGTGCCAGTAGTATCGGCAGCCTCTCGGGGGGCTACACCTTC.

The chain combines TRBV5-5 with TRBJ2-5; TRBD1 might be the D (6 bases). Trimming removed 2 bases at V and 1 base at J, with 15 bases between. Germline V gene lookup returns CDR1 SGHKS and CDR2 YYEKEE (reference sequence). The CDR3 covers 16 residues. CDR3 protein: CASSFHITGLQETQYF. Here the CDR3 DNA reads TGTGCCAGCAGCTTTCACATCACAGGGCTCCAAGAGACCCAGTACTTC.

This clone was counted a single time. The identical CDR3 is also encoded by other nucleotide sequences in the sample. V is TRBV7-9 and J is TRBJ1-1; unclear D gene. This CDR3 region has 13 residues. Germline V gene data show CDR1 as SEHNR and CDR2 as FQNEAQ (reference sequence). The V end was cut by 6 bases, the J end by 1 base, with 9 bases between. The DNA for the CDR3 is TGTGCCAGCAGTTTGGAGGGGAACACTGAAGCTTTCTTT. Translation gives CASSLEGNTEAFF.

V usage is TRBV6-5 and J usage is TRBJ2-7; 8 nucleotides agree with TRBD2. This CDR3 spans 12 amino acids. Germline CDR1 reads MNHEY; CDR2 reads SVGAGI. The V segment lost 7 bases and the J segment 13 bases; nucleotides outside the gene matches: 12. The CDR3 loop reads CASTLPGGGEYF. The CDR3 nucleotides read TGTGCCAGCACCCTCCCCGGGGGGGGCGAATACTTC.

The chain employs TRBV11-3 and TRBJ1-5; a possible D gene is TRBD1 (6 bases). This CDR3 region has 17 residues. Germline CDR1 and CDR2: SGHNT and YENEEA. Trimming took off 5 bases at V and 3 bases at J, with 20 bases between the two ends. The CDR3, as DNA: TGTGCCAGCAGCCTCCTAGACCCCAGGGGCCCCAATCAGCCCCAGCATTTT. It specifies CASSLLDPRGPNQPQHF.

The chain has TRBV2 and TRBJ2-1, with 13 positions matching TRBD2. The CDR3 is 16 residues long. Trimming at V came to 6 bases and at J to 8 bases, leaving 10 bases not matched to a gene. Germline V gene sequence: CDR1 SNHLY, CDR2 FYNNEI. CDR3 amino acids: CASSRLAGGPKDEQFF. The CDR3 coding sequence is TGTGCCAGCAGCCGACTAGCGGGGGGCCCTAAGGATGAGCAGTTCTTC.

The rearrangement joins TRBV4-1 to TRBJ2-5, with a tentative D call TRBD2 (5 bases). V was trimmed by 1 base and J by 3 bases, leaving 12 bases between them. Germline V CDR1 and CDR2: MGHRA, YSYEKL. This CDR3 is 15 amino acids long. The CDR3 region is CASSQVEVAKETQYF. The CDR3, as DNA: TGCGCCAGCAGCCAAGTCGAAGTAGCGAAAGAGACCCAGTACTTC.

V gene TRBV23-1 combines with J gene TRBJ2-6, with 9 bases lining up with TRBD1. TRBV23-1 counts as an open reading frame of uncertain function. V trimming: 0 bases; J trimming: 0 bases; junction bases outside the gene matches: 6. The CDR3 is 19 amino acids. CDR3 residues: CASSQSRTGVPSGANVLTF. The CDR3 DNA is TGCGCCAGCAGTCAATCAAGGACAGGGGTCCCCTCTGGGGCCAACGTCCTGACTTTC.